This T cell receptor beta chain was captured in a study of CD8 T cells in ankylosing spondylitis. General study points: In ankylosing spondylitis blood, a motif of roughly 8 highly homologous TCR beta variants appeared characteristic.

Ten or more counts support this clonotype. Its antigen is as yet unknown. Trimming took 6 bases from V and 3 from J; bases not matched to a gene: 8. Germline V gives CDR1 DFQATT, CDR2 SNEGSKA (reference sequence). The CDR3 length is 16 residues. TCRdb reprocessed the 5' RACE reads via MiXCR and lists one record per CDR3 protein. The sample has under 200,000 distinct CDR3 sequences, under 15% seen once. The TCR originated in a female donor with ankylosing spondylitis or in good health (not recorded which). The rearrangement links TRBV20-1 to TRBJ2-3; 14 positions match TRBD2. Sequences were obtained from blood, either unsorted or a sorted T cell fraction (not recorded which). The CDR3 nucleotides are TGCAGTGCAGCCGGGACTAGCGGGAGTGTAACAGATACGCAGTATTTT. It is translated as CSAAGTSGSVTDTQYF.